Below, one TCR beta chain is given with its context. This clone was seen once. Its cognate antigen has yet to be identified. Nothing much larger sits one base from this clone, and base qualities are not available. This entry belongs to a study of T cell responses to AZD1222 COVID-19 vaccine (dated by TCRdb to the early 2020s). In the study overall: AZD1222 recipients given second doses at about 4 weeks or at about 12 weeks were pooled, since spike-specific TCR depth and breadth were not found to differ between the two schedules. TCR sequencing covered some 250 trial participants: 207 given two doses of AZD1222 and approximately 26 given two doses of MenACWY control vaccine. Enrollment into the trials was organized by age into subgroups of 18-55, 56-69 and 70-plus years, and those subgroups contained about 150, 27 and 61 TCR-sequenced participants, respectively.

Deletion took 5 bases off V and 13 bases off J, with a span of 18 bases between the germline ends. The germline V gene encodes CDR1 SNHLY and CDR2 FYNNEI. The CDR3 runs 14 residues from the cysteine to the phenylalanine. Just CDR3 DNA is preserved here, 42 bases in frame from base 1. What the work shows at the level of the full study, not this receptor alone: Participants were mostly white British and included more females than males, and it was suggested by the authors that clonal diversity may have been underestimated. After two AZD1222 doses, both the breadth and the depth of spike-specific TCRs were significantly higher than at day 0 and than in MenACWY recipients. Only five to seven AZD1222 recipients were SARS-CoV-2 seropositive at baseline, limiting conclusions about previously exposed vaccinees. Nearly half of unique spike-specific TCRs reportedly recognized epitopes outside regions mutated in the B.1.351 and B.1.1.7 variants. The vaccine-associated CD4 TCRs covered the entire spike protein, and the dominant responses fell in regions 160-218 and 743-854. Because no day 14 peak-response samples were available, the repertoires could be characterized only after the peak T cell response. In the small 56-69-year group, the increase in depth fell short of significance, most likely because of low power.

The intended sense of this specimen's time point label: baseline before first vaccination. Vaccinee samples came from UK trials COV001 and COV002, including a single-blind randomized controlled phase 2/3 trial of AZD1222 (ChAdOx1 nCoV-19) in healthy adults. Trial participant PBMC samples were collected at day 0 and day 28 after the second dose for TCRbeta chain sequencing. The CDR3 regions of human TCRbeta chains were analyzed by immunosequencing. As for the authors' bioinformatics: TCRs in the repertoires were matched against a reference library of SARS-CoV-2-specific TCRs that had been generated with the MIRA antigen-specificity platform. Breadth meant the fraction of unique TCRs that were SARS-CoV-2-associated, whereas depth meant the fraction of total T cells that were SARS-CoV-2-associated. Using the MIRA data, every spike-specific TCR was mapped to the spike region that the TCR reacted to and assigned to either a CD4 or a CD8 class. Log10-transformed breadth and depth values were compared by one-way ANOVA with Sidak's multiple comparisons tests. TCRdb stores this immuneACCESS table with in-frame sequences only. Part of the clones is absent; in the studies checked, under half of the shortfall reflects unresolved V genes, and no reason is known for the rest. The V and J calls and clone size come from that table; D and trimming were worked out from the DNA. The sample includes approximately 94,000 clones, with around 90% observed a single time. About 1.8% of the sample rests with the top ten.

The receptor chain draws on TRBV2 and TRBJ1-6; no D gene can be assigned with confidence. The sample was peripheral blood, taken on day 0 of AZD1222 vaccination. This TCR derives from an adult in good health. The DNA is as follows: TGTGCCAGCAGTACGGACGGAGAGCTAATCCCCCTCCACTTT. The resulting protein is CASSTDGELIPLHF.